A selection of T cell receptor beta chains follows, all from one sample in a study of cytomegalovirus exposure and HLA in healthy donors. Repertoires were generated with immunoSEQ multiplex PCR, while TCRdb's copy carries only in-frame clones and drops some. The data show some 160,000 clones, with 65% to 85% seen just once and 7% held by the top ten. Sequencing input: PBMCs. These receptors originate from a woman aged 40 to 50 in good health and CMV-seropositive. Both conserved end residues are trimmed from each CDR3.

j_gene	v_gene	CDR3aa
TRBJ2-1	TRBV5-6	ASSLPLAGGRNEQF
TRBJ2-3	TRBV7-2	ASSSRLSGGAGYTQY
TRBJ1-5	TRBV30	AWSATGIINQPQH
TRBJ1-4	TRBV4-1	ASSQDPTAEKLF
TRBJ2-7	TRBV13	ASSPGGGAYEQY
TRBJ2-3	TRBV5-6	ASSLAAGGDTQY
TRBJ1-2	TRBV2	ASSVVLAMSGYT
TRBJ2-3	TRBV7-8	ASSLVAGGLPDTQY
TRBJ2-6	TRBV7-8	ASSFGWAGANVLT
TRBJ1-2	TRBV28	ASSPPGRDGYT
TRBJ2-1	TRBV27	ASSLVRLVSSSSYNEQF
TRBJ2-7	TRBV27	AIRTTGSYEQY
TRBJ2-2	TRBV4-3	ASSTARGGGNTGELF
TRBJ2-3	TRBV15	ATRSGYTSTDTQY
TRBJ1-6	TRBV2	ASSEGTRASPLH
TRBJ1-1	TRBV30	AGARGGGTEAF
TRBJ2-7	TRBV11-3	ASSPGQGTEEQY
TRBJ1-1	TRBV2	ASIQIHQVISNTEAF
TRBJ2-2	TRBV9	ASSTQADRPNTGELF
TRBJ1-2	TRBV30	AWSGTNYGYT
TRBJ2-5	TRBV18	ASSSNPPRGPQETQY
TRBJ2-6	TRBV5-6	ASSPISNGANVLT
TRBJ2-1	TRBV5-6	ASAGGPYNEQF